The entry below describes one T cell receptor (beta chain). Its antigen is currently unknown. V shed 3 bases and J shed 9 bases, with 15 bases lying between them. This CDR3 is built from 14 residues. The sample comes from a study of CD8 T cells in ankylosing spondylitis. One entry per CDR3 protein results from TCRdb running MiXCR on the 5' RACE reads. The repertoire holds approximately 550,000 distinct CDR3 sequences, with roughly 13% as singletons. Regarding the study as a whole: A TCR beta motif made of several highly homologous variants seemed typical of ankylosing spondylitis blood. Disease-linked clones were reportedly significantly enriched in matched ankylosing spondylitis synovial fluid.

The source material was blood, either unsorted or a sorted T cell fraction (not recorded which). The receptor was isolated from a male donor with ankylosing spondylitis. The gene calls are TRBV12-3 or TRBV12-4 and TRBJ2-1; no firm D call. The CDR3 bases are TGTGCCAGCAGTTTTGGGCTCTCTACGGGTGAGCAGTTCTTC. Translated, it gives CASSFGLSTGEQFF.